Below are 21 T cell receptor beta chains sequenced from a single sample in a study of identical twins. TCRdb re-analysed the 5' RACE reads in MiXCR, keeping a single row per CDR3 protein. The profile shows fewer than 350,000 distinct CDR3 sequences, roughly 8.6% of them singletons. This sample was shared with a second study, whose subject was yellow fever vaccine responses in identical twins.

Sequencing was done on a sample of memory (CD45RO+) T cells sorted from blood. The receptors were gathered from a woman in her late teens or twenties in good health.

The V call is TRBV5-1, the J call TRBJ2-5; 15 positions agree with TRBD2. With V trimmed by 0 bases and J by 5 bases, 5 bases remained unmatched. Germline loops: CDR1 SGHRS, CDR2 YFSETQ. The CDR3 sequence is 17 residues long. Here the CDR3 reads CASSLGTSGGAGETQYF. CDR3 in DNA: TGCGCCAGCAGCTTGGGGACTAGCGGGGGGGCCGGGGAGACCCAGTACTTC.

This clonotype came up a few times. This chain links TRBV7-8 with TRBJ2-7; D uncertain. The CDR3 has 14 residues. CDR1 and CDR2 (germline): SGHVS, FQNEAQ. With 1 base removed from V and 0 bases from J, the gap between germline ends came to 7 bases. CDR3 nucleotide sequence: TGTGCCAGCAGCTTAGAGGCGGTCTCCTACGAGCAGTACTTC. Amino acid sequence: CASSLEAVSYEQYF.

In this sample, this clonotype turned up many times. The V and J genes are TRBV20-1 and TRBJ1-5; the D is unclear. Trimming stripped 3 bases from V and 2 bases from J, with 11 bases between. Germline values: CDR1 DFQATT, CDR2 SNEGSKA (reference sequence). The CDR3 contains 14 residues. CDR3 in DNA: TGCAGTGCTAGCCCACCTAAGGGCAATCAGCCCCAGCATTTT. The encoded protein is CSASPPKGNQPQHF.

This chain connects TRBV10-3 to TRBJ1-2; D is perhaps TRBD1 (6 bases). This CDR3 region has 13 residues. CDR1 is ENHRY and CDR2 is SYGVKD in the germline V gene. Between the trimmed V and J ends, which lost 6 bases and 8 bases, there was a span of 16 bases. This chain's CDR3 is CAIRLDRPEGYTF. CDR3 coding DNA: TGTGCCATCAGGCTAGACAGGCCAGAAGGCTACACCTTC.

The sample holds many counts of this clonotype. This chain links TRBV4-1 with TRBJ1-2; 8 nucleotides line up with TRBD1. Germline CDR1 MGHRA, CDR2 YSYEKL. J was trimmed by 3 bases and V by 4 bases; bases with no gene match: 7. This CDR3 region has 15 residues. CDR3 sequence: CASSPEQGEHYGYTF. The CDR3 region has the DNA TGCGCCAGCAGCCCAGAACAGGGGGAGCACTATGGCTACACCTTC.

J is TRBJ2-1 and V is TRBV29-1, with TRBD2 as a possible D gene (6 bases). CDR1 is SQVTM, CDR2 ANQGSEA, per germline. There are 12 residues in the CDR3. Between the trimmed V and J ends, which lost 3 bases and 10 bases, there was a span of 13 bases. The CDR3 coding sequence is TGCAGCGTTGAGGTCGCCCGGGGGGAGCAGTTCTTC. Protein: CSVEVARGEQFF.

In this sample, this clonotype turned up a few times. V is TRBV7-9 and J is TRBJ2-3; D may be TRBD2 (6 bases). Germline V gives CDR1 SEHNR, CDR2 FQNEAQ (reference sequence). V lost 4 bases, J lost 3 bases, and 14 bases lay in between. The CDR3 loop spans 15 amino acids. CDR3 bases: TGTGCCAGCAGCTCGGGACTTGAAAGGACAGATACGCAGTATTTT. Protein sequence: CASSSGLERTDTQYF.

This clonotype has just a few counts. The chain couples TRBV6-1 to TRBJ1-6; D unresolved. Germline V gene lookup returns CDR1 MNHNS and CDR2 SASEGT. The CDR3 loop spans 17 amino acids. V gave up 5 bases and J gave up 10 bases, with 24 bases separating them. CDR3: CASSSRPETRSGSPLHF. The DNA of the CDR3 is TGTGCCAGCAGTAGCCGACCGGAGACCCGGAGCGGGTCACCCCTCCACTTT.

The V gene is TRBV20-1, the J gene TRBJ2-1; the D is unclear. V dropped 2 bases and J dropped 6 bases, with 14 bases sitting between them. The CDR3 has 14 residues. Germline V gives CDR1 DFQATT, CDR2 SNEGSKA (reference sequence). CDR3 DNA sequence: TGCAGTGCTAGATCTCTGACCAGAACCAATGAGCAGTTCTTC. Its protein product is CSARSLTRTNEQFF.

V and J are TRBV6-4 and TRBJ2-3; 10 nucleotides match TRBD2. The germline V gene encodes CDR1 MRHNA and CDR2 SNTAGT. Unmatched junction bases numbered 6, after V lost 4 bases and J lost 2 bases. The CDR3 runs 16 residues. The CDR3 sequence is CASSVTGLANTDTQYF. CDR3 coding DNA: TGTGCCAGCAGTGTAACGGGACTAGCGAACACAGATACGCAGTATTTT.

This clonotype was detected ten times or more. The chain combines TRBV20-1 with TRBJ2-3, with TRBD2 identical over 9 bases. V was pared by 5 bases and J by 6 bases, with 12 bases of the junction left unmatched. The V gene's germline CDR1 is DFQATT and CDR2 SNEGSKA (reference sequence). This CDR3 comprises 15 residues. The CDR3 is CSAESGSGSVDTQYF. CDR3 nucleotide sequence: TGCAGTGCTGAGAGTGGTAGCGGGAGTGTTGATACGCAGTATTTT.

This clonotype was counted many times. The chain uses TRBV12-3 or TRBV12-4 and TRBJ1-3; D remains unclear. The CDR3 has 11 amino acids. Trimming took off 5 bases at V and 2 bases at J, with 1 base between the two ends. CDR3 sequence reads: CASSTGNTIYF. The CDR3, as DNA: TGTGCCAGCAGTACTGGAAACACCATATATTTT.

This clonotype showed up many times. The junction shows a germline mismatch at one end, possibly a read error. This rearrangement joins TRBV3-1 to TRBJ2-7; perhaps TRBD1 as D (5 bases). This CDR3 has 14 amino acids. The germline CDR1 and CDR2 sequences are LGHDT and YNNKEL (reference sequence). The CDR3 is CASSQGSGTYEQYF. The CDR3, as DNA: TGCGCCAGCAGCCAAGGGTCAGGGACCTACGAGCAGTACTTC.

This clonotype was observed many times. This chain uses TRBV2 with TRBJ1-2, with TRBD1 as a possible D gene (5 bases). Trimming cost V 7 bases and J 2 bases, with 14 bases left between them. Germline V gives CDR1 SNHLY, CDR2 FYNNEI. This CDR3 spans 14 amino acids. CDR3 DNA: TGTGCCAGCACTGGGCAGGAGGGGAACTATGGCTACACCTTC. Its protein is CASTGQEGNYGYTF. Filled out from reference TRBV2 and TRBJ1-2, the complete variable domain reads EPEVTQTPSHQVTQMGQEVILRCVPISNHLYFYWYRQILGQKVEFLVSFYNNEISEKSEIFDDQFSVERPDGSNFTLKIRSTKLEDSAMYFCASTGQEGNYGYTFGSGTRLTVV.

This clonotype was found many times. This sequence joins TRBV4-2 and TRBJ1-5, with TRBD1 matching over 7 bases. Germline V gene data show CDR1 as LGHNA and CDR2 as YNFKEQ. This CDR3 spans 18 amino acids. Trimming took 0 bases from V and 4 from J; bases not matched to a gene: 12. The chain's CDR3 is CASSQEVGWDSKNQPQHF. CDR3 in DNA: TGTGCCAGCAGCCAAGAAGTGGGTTGGGACAGCAAAAATCAGCCCCAGCATTTT.

This chain connects TRBV28 to TRBJ2-3; 10 nucleotides agree with TRBD1. J lost 3 bases, V lost 6 bases, and 6 bases had no gene match. The germline CDR1 and CDR2 sequences are MDHEN and SYDVKM. There are 15 residues in the CDR3. CDR3 in DNA: TGTGCCAGCAGCGAGGACAGGGGGAGGACAGATACGCAGTATTTT. Its translation: CASSEDRGRTDTQYF.

This clonotype was seen ten or more times. This rearrangement joins TRBV5-1 to TRBJ2-3; 12 nucleotides align to TRBD2. The V and J ends lost 4 bases and 3 bases, in that order; junction bases with no gene match: 15. Germline V gives CDR1 SGHRS, CDR2 YFSETQ. The CDR3 runs 19 residues. CDR3 loop: CASSTLTGTSGSLTDTQYF. DNA of the CDR3: TGCGCCAGCAGCACCCTTACCGGGACTAGCGGGTCCCTAACAGATACGCAGTATTTT. Complete variable domain (other parts from reference TRBV5-1 and TRBJ2-3): KAGVTQTPRYLIKTRGQQVTLSCSPISGHRSVSWYQQTPGQGLQFLFEYFSETQRNKGNFPGRFSGRQFSNSRSEMNVSTLELGDSALYLCASSTLTGTSGSLTDTQYFGPGTRLTVL.

This clonotype was found a few times. The chain is built from TRBV27 and TRBJ2-5, with 11 bases matching TRBD2. This CDR3 has 15 residues. Germline V gene data show CDR1 as MNHEY and CDR2 as SMNVEV (reference sequence). Trimming took 6 bases from V and 5 from J; bases not matched to a gene: 8. The CDR3 nucleotides are TGTGCCAGCAGAAAGCTAGCGGGAGGTCGGGAGACCCAGTACTTC. This translates into CASRKLAGGRETQYF.

The chain uses TRBV6-1 and TRBJ1-2; D gene ambiguous. The germline V gene has CDR1 MNHNS and CDR2 SASEGT. Trimming pared 5 bases from V and 4 bases from J, leaving 17 bases between. CDR3 size: 15 residues. Here the CDR3 reads CASSPERVSGYGYTF. The CDR3 nucleotides are TGTGCCAGCAGTCCGGAAAGGGTCTCGGGCTATGGCTACACCTTC.

In its sample, this clonotype was seen many times. In DNA form, the CDR3 reads TGTGCCAGCACCCCCCCAGCCGGGGACAGGATGAATGAGCAGTTCTTC. Protein product: CASTPPAGDRMNEQFF. This chain joins TRBV7-9 and TRBJ2-1; 8 nucleotides agree with TRBD1. V trimming: 7 bases; J trimming: 7 bases; junction bases outside the gene matches: 15. Germline CDR1 SEHNR, CDR2 FQNEAQ (reference sequence). The CDR3 length is 16 residues.

The chain combines TRBV6-5 with TRBJ2-3, with D possibly TRBD1 on 6 matching bases. Trimming left V 0 bases short and J 4 bases short, with 17 bases between. The CDR3 is made up of 17 amino acids. The germline V gene encodes CDR1 MNHEY and CDR2 SVGAGI. The CDR3 here is CASSYSGGRGDADTQYF. CDR3 in DNA: TGTGCCAGCAGTTACTCGGGTGGCAGGGGAGATGCAGATACGCAGTATTTT.